What follows are 30 T cell receptor beta chains derived from one specimen sequenced in a study of monozygotic twins with cystic fibrosis. The assay was immunoSEQ multiplex PCR, and TCRdb's table has in-frame clones only and misses some. The table has 35,000 or so clones, nearly 85% seen once. The specimen was blood. The receptors derive from a girl under 10 years old with cystic fibrosis.

Only one count was recorded for this clone. The rearrangement uses TRBV6-5 and TRBJ2-5; D possibly corresponds to TRBD2 (6 bases). V lost 2 bases and J 1 base, leaving 14 bases between the germline ends. CDR3 length equals 16 residues. Looked up from germline, CDR1 is MNHEY and CDR2 is SVGAGI. CDR3 in amino acids: CASSYVWGEGQETQYF. CDR3 coding DNA: TGTGCCAGCAGTTACGTCTGGGGGGAAGGCCAAGAGACCCAGTACTTC.

This clone was counted a few times. V usage is TRBV27 and J usage is TRBJ1-1; D not certain. The germline V gene encodes CDR1 MNHEY and CDR2 SMNVEV (reference sequence). The CDR3 extends over 15 amino acids. Trimming left V 0 bases short and J 7 bases short, with 15 bases between. CDR3 sequence: CASSLSPIPPVEAFF. In DNA, the CDR3 is TGTGCCAGCAGTTTATCGCCGATCCCTCCGGTTGAAGCTTTCTTT.

The chain has TRBV5-1 and TRBJ2-7; 8 nucleotides line up with TRBD1. This CDR3 is 14 amino acids long. Germline-derived CDR1 and CDR2 are SGHRS and YFSETQ. Trimming cost V 4 bases and J 8 bases; bases outside gene matches: 11. This chain's CDR3 is CASSEGQAISQQYF. CDR3 nucleotide sequence: TGCGCCAGCAGCGAGGGACAGGCGATCAGTCAGCAGTACTTC.

The CDR3 DNA reads TGTGCCAGCAGTATACAGGGGAATCAGCCCCAGCATTTT. Protein sequence: CASSIQGNQPQHF. The chain carries TRBV6-5 and TRBJ1-5; 7 positions agree with TRBD1. Germline loops: CDR1 MNHEY, CDR2 SVGAGI. The CDR3 covers 13 residues. With 5 bases clipped from V and 4 bases from J, the junction kept 2 bases outside the gene matches.

This clone was counted a few times. The V call is TRBV21-1, the J call TRBJ1-1. TRBV21-1 is reported as a pseudogene. The CDR3 sequence is 15 residues long. CDR3 protein: CASPPAPEMNTEAFF. Written as DNA, the CDR3 is TGTGCCAGCCCACCGGCCCCAGAGATGAACACTGAAGCTTTCTTT.

V gene TRBV5-4 combines with J gene TRBJ2-1, with D perhaps TRBD2 (6 bases). This CDR3 region has 15 residues. Per the germline V gene, CDR1 is SGHNT and CDR2 is YYREEE (reference sequence). Trimming took 3 bases from V and 7 from J, leaving 17 bases between them. The CDR3 sequence: CASSSRRLGSNEQFF. CDR3 coding DNA: TGTGCCAGCAGCTCCCGGAGACTAGGATCGAATGAGCAGTTCTTC.

The chain combines TRBV10-2 with TRBJ2-3; 7 nucleotides align to TRBD2. The germline V gene has CDR1 WSHSY and CDR2 SAAADI. The CDR3 loop spans 16 amino acids. V lost 5 bases, J lost 3 bases, and 11 bases stayed unmatched. CDR3 protein: CASSSPGLIWTDTQYF. CDR3 bases: TGCGCCAGCAGTTCTCCGGGACTAATTTGGACAGATACGCAGTATTTT.

The chain employs TRBV9 and TRBJ1-1, with 8 bases that match TRBD1. The CDR3 is 16 amino acids. V gave up 0 bases and J gave up 4 bases; unmatched junction bases: 8. In germline, CDR1 is SGDLS, CDR2 YYNGEE. CDR3 sequence: CASSVAGTGGGTEAFF. CDR3 sequence (DNA): TGTGCCAGCAGCGTAGCGGGAACAGGGGGAGGCACTGAAGCTTTCTTT.

V gene TRBV10-3 combines with J gene TRBJ2-5; D gene unclear. Germline loops: CDR1 ENHRY, CDR2 SYGVKD. This CDR3 contains 13 residues. The germline V and J ends were trimmed by 0 bases and 4 bases, with 6 bases remaining between them. CDR3: CAISESAGETQYF. The CDR3 DNA reads TGTGCCATCAGTGAGTCAGCAGGAGAGACCCAGTACTTC.

The CDR3 protein is CSARGGPWQFF. The DNA of the CDR3 is TGCAGTGCTAGAGGAGGCCCTTGGCAGTTCTTC. The chain employs TRBV20-1 and TRBJ2-1; D unclear. The CDR3 has 11 residues. Germline assignment: CDR1 DFQATT and CDR2 SNEGSKA (reference sequence). With 1 base removed from V and 12 bases from J, the gap between germline ends came to 10 bases.

The chain employs TRBV6-1 and TRBJ2-3, with a tentative D call TRBD1 (5 bases). Trimming removed 9 bases at V and 4 bases at J, with 17 bases between. Germline loops: CDR1 MNHNS, CDR2 SASEGT. This CDR3 region has 14 residues. The CDR3 here is CASQGRWSADTQYF. CDR3 nucleotides: TGTGCCAGTCAGGGTCGCTGGAGTGCAGATACGCAGTATTTT.

J is TRBJ1-1 and V is TRBV18; D is possibly TRBD1 (5 bases). The CDR3 totals 16 residues. The V gene's germline CDR1 is KGHSH and CDR2 LQKENI. V gave up 2 bases and J gave up 3 bases, with 16 bases separating them. CDR3 sequence (DNA): TGTGCCAGCTCACCAGGTCGAGAGGGGAGGGACACTGAAGCTTTCTTT. Its protein product is CASSPGREGRDTEAFF.

The V gene is TRBV6-4, the J gene TRBJ2-7, with 9 positions matching TRBD1. The germline V gene encodes CDR1 MRHNA and CDR2 SNTAGT. The CDR3 has 14 amino acids. The J segment lost 6 bases and the V segment lost 10 bases, leaving 13 bases of the junction unmatched. The CDR3 loop is CATRRGQGPREQYF. The CDR3, as DNA: TGTGCCACCAGGAGGGGACAGGGCCCCCGCGAGCAGTACTTC.

The chain uses TRBV18 and TRBJ1-5; D ambiguous. Germline V CDR1 and CDR2: KGHSH, LQKENI. CDR3 length: 16 residues. Trimming left V 2 bases short and J 0 bases short, with 11 bases between. The CDR3 region is CASSPIRRGSNQPQHF. The CDR3 DNA reads TGTGCCAGCTCACCAATACGGCGGGGTAGCAATCAGCCCCAGCATTTT.

J is TRBJ2-3 and V is TRBV20-1; no clear D gene. Germline values: CDR1 DFQATT, CDR2 SNEGSKA (reference sequence). This CDR3 is 11 amino acids long. Trimming removed 1 base at V and 3 bases at J, with 2 bases between. The CDR3 here is CSARVTDTQYF. The CDR3, as DNA: TGCAGTGCTAGAGTTACAGATACGCAGTATTTT.

The count of this clone is one. V and J are TRBV9 and TRBJ2-3; 12 bases match TRBD2. V trimming: 0 bases; J trimming: 4 bases; junction bases outside the gene matches: 3. The length of the CDR3 is 16 residues. Germline CDR1 reads SGDLS; CDR2 reads YYNGEE. CDR3 region: CASSVEPSGGADTQYF. Written as DNA, the CDR3 is TGTGCCAGCAGCGTAGAGCCTAGCGGGGGGGCAGATACGCAGTATTTT.

The V gene is TRBV10-3, the J gene TRBJ2-7; 7 positions match TRBD1. The CDR3 covers 11 residues. Germline values: CDR1 ENHRY, CDR2 SYGVKD. With 6 bases clipped from V and 5 bases from J, the junction kept 1 base outside the gene matches. The CDR3 loop reads CAIRQGNEQYF. DNA of the CDR3: TGTGCCATCAGACAGGGGAACGAGCAGTACTTC.

The chain carries TRBV27 and TRBJ2-5; D is ambiguous. With 1 base removed from V and 3 bases from J, the gap between germline ends came to 9 bases. CDR3 length: 14 amino acids. Germline V lookup: CDR1 MNHEY, CDR2 SMNVEV (reference sequence). CDR3 in amino acids: CASSLFPQKETQYF. DNA for the CDR3: TGTGCCAGCAGTTTATTCCCACAGAAAGAGACCCAGTACTTC.

This clone was found a few times. The chain combines TRBV25-1 with TRBJ2-7, with D possibly being TRBD1 or TRBD2 (5 bases each). This CDR3 is 15 amino acids long. V gave up 7 bases and J gave up 0 bases, with 16 bases separating them. Germline assignment: CDR1 MGHDK and CDR2 SYGVNS. The CDR3 nucleotides read TGTGCCAGCACTCCGAGGGGCTCAAGCTCCTACGAGCAGTACTTC. Translated: CASTPRGSSSYEQYF.

This chain uses TRBV20-1 with TRBJ2-7; D remains ambiguous. CDR3 size: 9 residues. CDR1 is DFQATT, CDR2 SNEGSKA, per germline (reference sequence). V was shortened by 3 bases and J by 3 bases, with 0 bases between the two germline ends. The CDR3 DNA follows: TGCAGTGCTAGCTACGAGCAGTACTTC. Translating it yields CSASYEQYF.

In DNA form, the CDR3 reads TGTGTCTCAGCGCCAGGGGCTCCGAAGGGCTCCTACGAGCAGTACTTC. Amino acid sequence: CVSAPGAPKGSYEQYF. This chain joins TRBV28 and TRBJ2-7, with D possibly TRBD1 on 6 matching bases. The germline CDR1 and CDR2 sequences are MDHEN and SYDVKM. There are 16 residues in the CDR3.

The chain is built from TRBV21-1 and TRBJ1-1; the tabulated D call, TRBD1, remains unverified against the DNA. TRBV21-1 is given as a pseudogene. This CDR3 comprises 13 residues. DNA of the CDR3: TGTGCCAGCACACGGGACAGGGACACTGAAGCTTTCTTT. The encoded protein is CASTRDRDTEAFF.

The chain has TRBV21-1 and TRBJ2-7; the table's D call, TRBD2, was not checked against the DNA. TRBV21-1 is a recognized pseudogene. CDR3 length equals 18 residues. The CDR3 region is CASSPWTSGGRSFYEQYF. The CDR3 DNA follows: TGTGCCAGCAGCCCCTGGACTAGCGGGGGGCGATCTTTCTACGAGCAGTACTTC.

The chain is built from TRBV5-1 and TRBJ2-7, with TRBD1 matching 8 bases. CDR1 and CDR2 (germline): SGHRS, YFSETQ. The CDR3 loop spans 16 amino acids. V lost 6 bases and J lost 3; bases outside the gene matches: 14. The CDR3 region has the DNA TGCGCCAGCATCCCGGACCCAGGGGGCTTCTTCTACGAGCAGTACTTC. It yields the protein CASIPDPGGFFYEQYF. The full variable domain, rest sourced from reference TRBV5-1 and TRBJ2-7, is KAGVTQTPRYLIKTRGQQVTLSCSPISGHRSVSWYQQTPGQGLQFLFEYFSETQRNKGNFPGRFSGRQFSNSRSEMNVSTLELGDSALYLCASIPDPGGFFYEQYFGPGTRLTVT.

This chain connects TRBV30 to TRBJ1-1; tentative D call: TRBD1 (5 bases). The CDR3 runs 14 residues. V was clipped by 2 bases and J by 5 bases, with 15 bases between them. Germline V gene sequence: CDR1 GTSNPN, CDR2 SVGIG (reference sequence). The CDR3 protein is CAWSSPGRQTEAFF. In nucleotides, the CDR3 is TGTGCCTGGAGTTCCCCAGGGAGGCAAACTGAAGCTTTCTTT.

J is TRBJ2-3 and V is TRBV30; 10 bases match TRBD2. V shed 3 bases and J 5 bases; nucleotides not matched to a gene: 8. CDR1 is GTSNPN and CDR2 is SVGIG in the germline V gene (reference sequence). The CDR3 extends over 15 amino acids. CDR3 DNA sequence: TGTGCCTGGAGAACAGCGGGGGGGCTCGGAGATACGCAGTATTTT. The encoded protein is CAWRTAGGLGDTQYF. The whole variable domain, remainder taken from reference TRBV30 and TRBJ2-3, is SQTIHQWPATLVQPVGSPLSLECTVEGTSNPNLYWYRQAAGRGLQLLFYSVGIGQISSEVPQNLSASRPQDRQFILSSKKLLLSDSGFYLCAWRTAGGLGDTQYFGPGTRLTVL.

V usage is TRBV25-1 and J usage is TRBJ2-7, with D uncertain. Germline-derived CDR1 and CDR2 are MGHDK and SYGVNS. CDR3 size: 13 residues. V was trimmed by 5 bases and J by 0 bases, leaving 8 bases between them. Here the CDR3 DNA reads TGTGCCAGCAGTCTCTGGGGCTCCTACGAGCAGTACTTC. As protein: CASSLWGSYEQYF.

This chain connects TRBV7-9 to TRBJ2-7; TRBD1 agrees at 9 bases. The CDR3 contains 15 residues. The V gene end was trimmed by 5 bases and the J gene end by 3 bases; junction bases not matched to a gene: 8. Germline V gene lookup returns CDR1 SEHNR and CDR2 FQNEAQ (reference sequence). The CDR3 here is CASSPRGQGNYEQYF. CDR3 sequence (DNA): TGTGCCAGCAGCCCCCGAGGACAGGGGAACTACGAGCAGTACTTC.

The CDR3 DNA is TGCGCCAGCAGCCAAACCTCCGCGGGTGCAACCGGCGCTTTCTTT. Protein product: CASSQTSAGATGAFF. This chain links TRBV4-1 with TRBJ1-1; D not certain. CDR1 is MGHRA and CDR2 is YSYEKL in the germline V gene. Between the trimmed V and J ends, which lost 2 bases and 11 bases, there was a span of 21 bases. CDR3 length: 15 amino acids.

This rearrangement joins TRBV4-1 to TRBJ2-4; 10 positions match TRBD2. The CDR3 is 18 amino acids. J lost 6 bases, V lost 0 bases, and 11 bases had no gene match. Per the germline V gene, CDR1 is MGHRA and CDR2 is YSYEKL. The chain's CDR3 is CASSQEKLAGSPRNIQYF. The CDR3 DNA is TGCGCCAGCAGCCAAGAGAAACTAGCGGGGTCCCCCAGAAACATTCAGTACTTC.